The 14 T cell receptor beta chains listed next were all sequenced from one sample in a study of blood T cell repertoires in COVID-19. TCRdb's copy holds only in-frame clones and misses some; the assay was immunoSEQ multiplex PCR. The sample yields over 100,000 clones, about 89% seen once. The specimen sequenced was peripheral blood. Receptors originate from a woman aged 70-85 years with COVID-19, enrolled during active disease.

This clone appeared a few times. V and J are TRBV3-1 (or the pseudogene TRBV3-2) and TRBJ1-6; unclear D gene. V lost 0 bases to trimming and J lost 9 bases, with 9 bases between them. From germline, CDR1 is LGHDT and CDR2 YNNKEL (reference sequence). The CDR3 has 14 residues. CDR3 sequence reads: CASSQESGGSPLHF. The CDR3 DNA is TGTGCCAGCAGCCAAGAGTCGGGAGGTTCACCCCTCCACTTT.

This clone has just a few counts. The chain joins TRBV28 to TRBJ2-7; a weak D match, TRBD1 (6 bases). This CDR3 is 15 amino acids long. Germline V gene sequence: CDR1 MDHEN, CDR2 SYDVKM. V lost 0 bases, J lost 3 bases, and 12 bases lay in between. CDR3 nucleotides: TGTGCCAGCAGTTTATGGGACAGCTACCTCTACGAGCAGTACTTC. This codes for CASSLWDSYLYEQYF.

The V gene is TRBV11-2, the J gene TRBJ2-1, with D possibly TRBD1 on 5 matching bases. V was cut by 3 bases and J by 0 bases, with 21 bases left in between. This CDR3 comprises 19 residues. The germline CDR1 and CDR2 sequences are SGHAT and FQNNGV. Here the CDR3 DNA reads TGTGCCAGCAGCTTCAGGGTGCTAATTGACCGAATCTCCTACAATGAGCAGTTCTTC. It translates to CASSFRVLIDRISYNEQFF.

V is TRBV2 and J is TRBJ2-5; possible D gene TRBD2, 6 bases. The CDR3 extends over 15 amino acids. Germline loops: CDR1 SNHLY, CDR2 FYNNEI. The ends were cut back, 1 base at V and 5 bases at J, with 14 bases in the middle. CDR3 in DNA: TGTGCCAGCAGTGAAGACTTGGGGGGTGGGGAGACCCAGTACTTC. Its translation is CASSEDLGGGETQYF.

The chain couples TRBV6-1 to TRBJ2-7, with 12 bases that match TRBD2. The CDR3 is made up of 14 amino acids. Losses at the gene ends were 5 bases for V and 3 bases for J; bases not matched to a gene: 2. Per germline, CDR1 MNHNS and CDR2 SASEGT. The CDR3 reads CASSKGLAGYEQYF. CDR3 nucleotide sequence: TGTGCCAGCAGTAAGGGACTAGCGGGCTACGAGCAGTACTTC.

This chain uses TRBV7-8 with TRBJ2-2; TRBD1 aligns across 9 bases. J lost 2 bases, V lost 3 bases, and 4 bases had no gene match. The germline CDR1 and CDR2 sequences are SGHVS and FQNEAQ. CDR3 length: 16 residues. Here the CDR3 reads CASSFTGGINTGELFF. DNA for the CDR3: TGTGCCAGCAGCTTCACAGGGGGCATAAACACCGGGGAGCTGTTTTTT. Full variable domain (outside the CDR3, taken from reference TRBV7-8 and TRBJ2-2): GAGVSQSPRYKVAKRGQDVALRCDPISGHVSLFWYQQALGQGPEFLTYFQNEAQLDKSGLPSDRFFAERPEGSVSTLKIQRTQQEDSAVYLCASSFTGGINTGELFFGEGSRLTVL.

The V call is TRBV27, the J call TRBJ2-3, with 8 bases identical to TRBD1. The CDR3 has 15 residues. Trimming took 5 bases from V and 4 from J; bases not matched to a gene: 8. CDR1 is MNHEY, CDR2 SMNVEV, per germline (reference sequence). CDR3 loop: CASSSRQGMADTQYF. CDR3 DNA: TGTGCCAGCAGTAGCCGACAGGGGATGGCAGATACGCAGTATTTT.

The chain recombines TRBV11-2 with TRBJ2-1; D perhaps matches TRBD1 (5 bases). The germline V gene has CDR1 SGHAT and CDR2 FQNNGV. This CDR3 region has 14 residues. V lost 5 bases and J 4 bases, leaving 12 bases between the germline ends. The CDR3 region has the DNA TGTGCCAGCAGCCTCCCGGACATATACAATGAGCAGTTCTTC. Protein: CASSLPDIYNEQFF.

The chain carries TRBV27 and TRBJ1-4; D is unresolved. With 8 bases removed from V and 9 bases from J, the gap between germline ends came to 22 bases. There are 15 residues in the CDR3. Germline assignment: CDR1 MNHEY and CDR2 SMNVEV (reference sequence). The CDR3 sequence is CASRPRERAVKKLFF. CDR3 sequence (DNA): TGTGCCAGCCGCCCGAGGGAGAGGGCTGTTAAAAAACTGTTTTTT. Drawing the rest from reference TRBV27 and TRBJ1-4, the complete variable domain is EAQVTQNPRYLITVTGKKLTVTCSQNMNHEYMSWYRQDPGLGLRQIYYSMNVEVTDKGDVPEGYKVSRKEKRNFPLILESPSPNQTSLYFCASRPRERAVKKLFFGSGTQLSVL.

This clone has just a few counts. The chain uses TRBV29-1 and TRBJ1-4, with D possibly TRBD1 on 6 matching bases. The CDR3 consists of 13 residues. Germline V gene data show CDR1 as SQVTM and CDR2 as ANQGSEA. V was cut by 4 bases and J by 8 bases, with 14 bases left in between. As DNA, the CDR3 is TGCAGCGTTGGAAGACAGGCAGGCGAAAAACTGTTTTTT. Its translation: CSVGRQAGEKLFF.

The gene calls are TRBV6-1 and TRBJ1-6; D unresolved. Germline CDR1 and CDR2: MNHNS and SASEGT. The CDR3 sequence is 15 residues long. The V and J ends lost 0 bases and 7 bases respectively, with 10 bases between them. CDR3 protein: CASSEAEGINSPLHF. The DNA for the CDR3 is TGTGCCAGCAGTGAAGCGGAGGGTATCAATTCACCCCTCCACTTT.

The rearrangement joins TRBV7-3 to TRBJ2-7; no reliable D call. This CDR3 region has 13 residues. Germline CDR1 and CDR2: SGHTA and FQGTGA. V was pared by 1 base and J by 2 bases, with 6 bases between. CDR3 nucleotides: TGTGCCAGCAGCTTAAGGGCGACCTACGAGCAGTACTTC. Its protein is CASSLRATYEQYF.

The chain has TRBV7-8 and TRBJ1-4; unclear D gene. The ends were cut back, 2 bases at V and 5 bases at J, with 6 bases in the middle. The CDR3 runs to 13 residues. Per the germline V gene, CDR1 is SGHVS and CDR2 is FQNEAQ. In DNA form, the CDR3 reads TGTGCCAGCAGCTTAAATATAAATGAAAAACTGTTTTTT. Translated: CASSLNINEKLFF.

CDR3 sequence reads: CASSLYLDQETQYF. Written as DNA, the CDR3 is TGTGCCAGCAGTTTATATCTAGACCAAGAGACCCAGTACTTC. The rearrangement joins TRBV28 to TRBJ2-5; D gene ambiguous. The CDR3 runs 14 residues. Germline CDR1 is MDHEN and CDR2 is SYDVKM. V lost 1 base to trimming and J lost 0 bases, with 6 bases between them. Filled out from reference TRBV28 and TRBJ2-5, the complete variable domain reads DVKVTQSSRYLVKRTGEKVFLECVQDMDHENMFWYRQDPGLGLRLIYFSYDVKMKEKGDIPEGYSVSREKKERFSLILESASTNQTSMYLCASSLYLDQETQYFGPGTRLLVL.